This TCR beta chain is from a study of T cell responses to AZD1222 COVID-19 vaccine. Overall study results and limits: Regions left unmutated in variants are reportedly the target of nearly half of spike-specific TCRs.

Trimming stripped 6 bases from V and 1 base from J, with 13 bases between. The germline V gene has CDR1 MNHEY and CDR2 SMNVEV (reference sequence). CDR3 length equals 14 residues. A remark on this clone: The antigen remains undetermined.

Repertoires were generated with immunoSEQ multiplex PCR, while TCRdb's copy carries only in-frame clones and drops some. The table shows about 120,000 clones, with 80% to 95% occurring only once. The chain links TRBV27 to TRBJ2-7; no firm D call. The TCR was taken from an adult in good health. Sequenced material: peripheral blood, taken on day 0 of AZD1222 vaccination. DNA for the CDR3: TGTGCCAGCAGCCCTTGGACCGAGTCCTACGAGCAGTACTTC. Protein sequence: CASSPWTESYEQYF.